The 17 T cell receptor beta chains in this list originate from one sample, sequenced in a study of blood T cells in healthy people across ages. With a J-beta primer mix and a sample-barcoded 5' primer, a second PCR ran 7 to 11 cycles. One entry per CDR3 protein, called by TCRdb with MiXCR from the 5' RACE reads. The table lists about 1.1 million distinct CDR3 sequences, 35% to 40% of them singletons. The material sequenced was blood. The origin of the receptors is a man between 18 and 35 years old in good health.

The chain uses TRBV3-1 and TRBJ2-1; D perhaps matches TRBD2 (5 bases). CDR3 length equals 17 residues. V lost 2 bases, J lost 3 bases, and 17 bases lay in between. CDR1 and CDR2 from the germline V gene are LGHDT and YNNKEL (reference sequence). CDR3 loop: CASSQLLGGHYYNEQFF. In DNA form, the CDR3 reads TGTGCCAGCAGCCAACTTTTAGGAGGTCATTACTACAATGAGCAGTTCTTC.

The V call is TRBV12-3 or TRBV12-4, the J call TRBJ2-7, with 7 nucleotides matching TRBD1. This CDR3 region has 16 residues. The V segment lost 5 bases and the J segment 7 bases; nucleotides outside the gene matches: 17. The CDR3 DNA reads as TGTGCCAGCAGTACACAGCGACAGGGTTTTCCGTTAGAGCAGTACTTC. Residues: CASSTQRQGFPLEQYF.

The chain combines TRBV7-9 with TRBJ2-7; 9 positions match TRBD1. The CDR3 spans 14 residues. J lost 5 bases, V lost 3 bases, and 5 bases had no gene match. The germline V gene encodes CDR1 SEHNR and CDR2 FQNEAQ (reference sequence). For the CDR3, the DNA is TGTGCCAGCAGCTTTCGTGACAGGGGGAACGAGCAGTACTTC. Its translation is CASSFRDRGNEQYF.

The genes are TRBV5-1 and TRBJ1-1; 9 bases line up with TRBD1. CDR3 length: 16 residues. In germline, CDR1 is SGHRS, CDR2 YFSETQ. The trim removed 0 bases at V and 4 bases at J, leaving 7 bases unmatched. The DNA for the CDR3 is TGCGCCAGCAGCTTGGCCGGGGACAGGGTGAGCACTGAAGCTTTCTTT. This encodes CASSLAGDRVSTEAFF.

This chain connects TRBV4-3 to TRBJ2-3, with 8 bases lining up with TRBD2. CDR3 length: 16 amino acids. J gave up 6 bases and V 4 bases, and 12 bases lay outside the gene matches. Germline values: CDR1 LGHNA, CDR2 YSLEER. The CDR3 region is CASSPGVAGGRDTQYF. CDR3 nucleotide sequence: TGCGCCAGCAGCCCCGGTGTTGCGGGGGGTAGGGATACGCAGTATTTT.

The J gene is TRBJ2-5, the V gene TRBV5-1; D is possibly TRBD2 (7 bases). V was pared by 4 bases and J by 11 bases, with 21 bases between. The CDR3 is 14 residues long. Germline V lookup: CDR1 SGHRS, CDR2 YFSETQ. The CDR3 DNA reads TGCGCCAGCAGCCCAGGAGGGGGGGTAAACGGGCAGTACTTC. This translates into CASSPGGGVNGQYF.

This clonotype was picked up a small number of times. Here the CDR3 reads CASSMAATGTETQYF. The CDR3 bases are TGTGCCAGTAGTATGGCCGCGACAGGGACAGAGACCCAGTACTTC. This chain connects TRBV19 to TRBJ2-5, with 7 bases fitting TRBD1. CDR1 is LNHDA, CDR2 SQIVND, per germline (reference sequence). The V and J ends lost 3 bases and 4 bases, in that order; junction bases with no gene match: 8. The CDR3 is 15 amino acids.

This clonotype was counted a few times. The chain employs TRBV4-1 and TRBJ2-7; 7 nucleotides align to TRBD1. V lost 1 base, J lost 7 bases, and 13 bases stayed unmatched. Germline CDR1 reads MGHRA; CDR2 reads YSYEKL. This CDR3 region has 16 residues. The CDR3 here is CASSQGLGTATNEQYF. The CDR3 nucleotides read TGCGCCAGCAGCCAAGGGCTTGGGACAGCCACCAATGAGCAGTACTTC.

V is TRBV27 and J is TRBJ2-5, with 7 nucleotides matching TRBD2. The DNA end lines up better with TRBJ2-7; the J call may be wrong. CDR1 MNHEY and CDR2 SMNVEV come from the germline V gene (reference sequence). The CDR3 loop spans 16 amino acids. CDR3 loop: CASIRDHTAGRDEQYF. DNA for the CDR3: TGTGCCAGCATTAGGGATCACACAGCGGGGCGGGACGAGCAGTACTTC.

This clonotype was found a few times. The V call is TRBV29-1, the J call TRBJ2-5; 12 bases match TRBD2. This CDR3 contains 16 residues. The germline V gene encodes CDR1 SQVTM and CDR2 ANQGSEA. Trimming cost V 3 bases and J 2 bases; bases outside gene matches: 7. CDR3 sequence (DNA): TGCAGCGTTGATTACCTAGCGGGGGGGATACAAGAGACCCAGTACTTC. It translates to CSVDYLAGGIQETQYF.

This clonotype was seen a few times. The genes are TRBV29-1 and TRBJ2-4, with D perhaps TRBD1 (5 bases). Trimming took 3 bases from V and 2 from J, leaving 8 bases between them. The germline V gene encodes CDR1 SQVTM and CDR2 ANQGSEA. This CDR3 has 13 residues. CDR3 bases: TGCAGCGTTGAGAAGGGGTCCAAAAACATTCAGTACTTC. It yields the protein CSVEKGSKNIQYF.

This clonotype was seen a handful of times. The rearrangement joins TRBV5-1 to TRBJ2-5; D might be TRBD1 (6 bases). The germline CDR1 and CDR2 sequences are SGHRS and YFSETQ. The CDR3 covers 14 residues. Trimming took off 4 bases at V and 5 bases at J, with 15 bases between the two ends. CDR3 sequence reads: CASSRGQGMETQYF. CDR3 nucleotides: TGCGCCAGCAGCCGTGGCCAGGGGATGGAGACCCAGTACTTC. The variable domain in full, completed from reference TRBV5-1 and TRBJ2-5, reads KAGVTQTPRYLIKTRGQQVTLSCSPISGHRSVSWYQQTPGQGLQFLFEYFSETQRNKGNFPGRFSGRQFSNSRSEMNVSTLELGDSALYLCASSRGQGMETQYFGPGTRLLVL.

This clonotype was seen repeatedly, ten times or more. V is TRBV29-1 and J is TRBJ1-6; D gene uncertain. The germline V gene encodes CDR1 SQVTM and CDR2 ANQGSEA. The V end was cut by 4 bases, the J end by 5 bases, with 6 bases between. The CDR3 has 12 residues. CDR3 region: CSVGEDNSPLHF. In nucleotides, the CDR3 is TGCAGCGTTGGGGAGGATAATTCACCCCTCCACTTT.

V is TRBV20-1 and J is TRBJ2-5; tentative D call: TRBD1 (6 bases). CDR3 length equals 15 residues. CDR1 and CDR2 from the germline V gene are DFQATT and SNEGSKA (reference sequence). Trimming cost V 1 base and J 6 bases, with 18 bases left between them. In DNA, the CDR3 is TGCAGTGCTAGAGGCGAAGAACAGGGATCGAAGACCCAGTACTTC. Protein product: CSARGEEQGSKTQYF.

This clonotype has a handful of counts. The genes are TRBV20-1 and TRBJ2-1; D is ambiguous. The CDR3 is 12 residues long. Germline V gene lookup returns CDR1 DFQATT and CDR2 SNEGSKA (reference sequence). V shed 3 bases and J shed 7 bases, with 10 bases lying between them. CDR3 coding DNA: TGCAGTGCTAGCCGACCTACGAATGAGCAGTTCTTC. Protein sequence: CSASRPTNEQFF.

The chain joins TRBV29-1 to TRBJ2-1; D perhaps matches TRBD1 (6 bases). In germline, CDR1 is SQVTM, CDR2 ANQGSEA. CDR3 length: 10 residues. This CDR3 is CKAGDNEQFF. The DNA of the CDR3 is TGCAAAGCAGGGGACAATGAGCAGTTCTTC.

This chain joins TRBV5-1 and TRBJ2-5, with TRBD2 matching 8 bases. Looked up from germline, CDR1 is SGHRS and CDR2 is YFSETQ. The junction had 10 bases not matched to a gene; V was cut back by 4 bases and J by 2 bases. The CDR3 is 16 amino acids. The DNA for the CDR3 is TGCGCCAGCAGCGCAGGACTAGCCAAGATTCAAGAGACCCAGTACTTC. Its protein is CASSAGLAKIQETQYF.